This entry is about one TCR beta chain. Its antigen is undetermined. None of the donors, who were healthy HIV-negative adults, had recently had acute infections or vaccinations. These data are taken from a study of shared clonotypes between healthy human individuals. Produced via immunoSEQ multiplex PCR; TCRdb's table is partial and in-frame only. The data contain a few hundred thousand clones, 50% to 80% of them singletons. Germline lookup yields CDR1 SSHAT and CDR2 FNYEAQ (reference sequence). The CDR3 covers 15 residues. Unmatched junction bases numbered 6, after V lost 4 bases and J lost 1 base. Study outcomes and limitations: In general, naive subsets displayed greater estimated richness than memory subsets did.

The sample comprised memory CD4+ T cells sorted from blood. Indicated subset: CD45RA-negative fraction. The sequence was collected from a man aged 25 to 40 in good health. This chain links TRBV7-7 with TRBJ2-5; TRBD2 aligns across 7 bases. The DNA of the CDR3 is TGTGCCAGCAGCTCGGCGCTAGCGGCCCAAGAGACCCAGTACTTC. This codes for CASSSALAAQETQYF.